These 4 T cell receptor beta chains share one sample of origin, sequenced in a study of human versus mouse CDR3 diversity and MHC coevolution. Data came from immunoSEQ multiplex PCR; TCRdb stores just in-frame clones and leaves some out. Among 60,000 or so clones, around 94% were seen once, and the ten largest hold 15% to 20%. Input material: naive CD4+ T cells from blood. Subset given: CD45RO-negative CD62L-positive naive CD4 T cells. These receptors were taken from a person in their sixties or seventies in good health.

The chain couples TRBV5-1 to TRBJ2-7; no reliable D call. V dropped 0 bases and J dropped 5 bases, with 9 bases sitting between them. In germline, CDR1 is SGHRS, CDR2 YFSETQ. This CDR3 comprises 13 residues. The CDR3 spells CASSLAGSDEQYF. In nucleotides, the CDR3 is TGCGCCAGCAGCTTGGCGGGTTCCGACGAGCAGTACTTC.

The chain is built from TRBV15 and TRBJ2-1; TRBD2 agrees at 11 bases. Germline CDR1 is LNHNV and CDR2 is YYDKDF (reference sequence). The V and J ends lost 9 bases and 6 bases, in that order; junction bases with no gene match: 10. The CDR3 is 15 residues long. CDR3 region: CATSGPGLAVNEQFF. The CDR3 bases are TGTGCCACTTCAGGGCCGGGACTAGCGGTCAATGAGCAGTTCTTC.

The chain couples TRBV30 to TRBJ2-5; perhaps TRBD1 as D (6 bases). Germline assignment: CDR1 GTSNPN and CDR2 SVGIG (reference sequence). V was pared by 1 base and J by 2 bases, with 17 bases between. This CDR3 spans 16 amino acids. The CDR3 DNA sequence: TGTGCCTGGAGTGGGTGGCCAGGGGTTATGCAAGAGACCCAGTACTTC. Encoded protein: CAWSGWPGVMQETQYF.

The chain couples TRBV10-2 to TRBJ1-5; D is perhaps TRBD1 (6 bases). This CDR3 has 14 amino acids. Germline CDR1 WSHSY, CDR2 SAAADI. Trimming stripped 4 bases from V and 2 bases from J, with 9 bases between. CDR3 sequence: CASSGAGGNQPQHF. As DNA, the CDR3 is TGCGCCAGCAGTGGTGCAGGGGGCAATCAGCCCCAGCATTTT.